This T cell receptor beta chain comes out of a study of blood T cell repertoires in COVID-19 (dated by TCRdb to the early 2020s). In the study overall: Collaborator samples came from the United States, Italy and Spain and covered acute and convalescent phases of COVID-19. Nearly every sample came with metadata listing a de-identified subject ID, COVID-19 status, age in years and sex. Deeply sampled blood TCRbeta repertoires from subjects exposed to, actively infected with, or recovered from COVID-19 were included in the dataset. Samples were obtained from the ongoing ImmuneRACE study (first 160 participants) and from 1,254 subjects provided by 6 global collaborators. The prospective study material was composed of cDNA or gDNA derived from T cells, B-cell-depleted T cells, or PBMCs. Where available, HLA class I and class II types were taken from metadata supplied by the sample provider and were not determined by assay-based typing. The repertoires were released in a freely available public database intended as a resource for research on the immune response to SARS-CoV-2. Study-wide findings and limitations: Clinical and demographic metadata were provided uncurated, with the amount varying by source and participant.

Comment on this clone: Its antigen is currently not known. Base qualities are missing; no much larger clone stands one base away.

Whole blood was collected in K2EDTA tubes by collaborating institutions according to the institutions' own protocols. Collaborator samples were shipped for TCRbeta analysis as frozen whole blood, isolated PBMCs, or DNA extracted from either sample type. CDR1 and CDR2, looked up from the germline V gene, are SQVTM and ANQGSEA. Including cysteine and phenylalanine, the CDR3 has 13 amino acids. Just the 39-base CDR3 DNA is kept, in frame starting at base 1. The junction shows trimming of 3 bases on V and 3 bases on J, plus 11 bases between the germline ends. TCRbeta CDR3 regions were amplified from genomic DNA using the immunoSEQ Assay, a bias-controlled multiplex PCR. In the original analysis: Within the assay, amplification of reference gene primers was used to estimate how many nucleated cells each sample contained. Sequence reads were collapsed and filtered to measure the absolute abundance of every unique TCRbeta CDR3 rearrangement. For each sample, productive Simpson clonality was calculated as the square root of Simpson's diversity index across productive rearrangements. The clones in this table, taken by TCRdb from immuneACCESS, are in-frame only. Not every clone is retained; where verified, under half of the shortfall comes from an unresolved V gene, and the cause of the rest is unknown. The DNA was the basis for D and trimming; V, J and clone size are from that table. This sample comprises 120,000 or so clones, around three quarters of them detected only once. About 8.3% of the sample lies in the top ten.

The chain is encoded by TRBV29-1 joined to TRBJ1-1; a tentative D match to TRBD1 spans 5 bases. The TCR was taken from an older woman with acute or convalescent COVID-19. Sequences were obtained from peripheral blood. CDR3 sequence: CSVERGTDTEAFF. The nucleotide sequence reads TGCAGCGTTGAGCGGGGCACCGACACTGAAGCTTTCTTT.